These 25 T cell receptor beta chains share one sample of origin, sequenced in a study of technical replicates of blood from four donors. Data came from immunoSEQ multiplex PCR; TCRdb stores just in-frame clones and leaves some out. The sample holds 75,000 to 100,000 clones, about 94% seen once. Sequencing was carried out using T cells isolated from PBMCs. The receptors originated from a human donor in good health.

This clone was recorded once. The rearrangement uses TRBV25-1 and TRBJ2-1; the match to TRBD2 covers 9 bases. The CDR3 loop spans 15 amino acids. Germline V lookup: CDR1 MGHDK, CDR2 SYGVNS. V shed 6 bases, J shed 4 bases, and the junction held 7 bases outside the gene matches. The CDR3 sequence is CASSLSGRYYNEQFF. In DNA, the CDR3 is TGTGCCAGCAGCCTTAGCGGGAGATATTACAATGAGCAGTTCTTC.

The rearrangement joins TRBV25-1 to TRBJ2-3; 11 bases are a match to TRBD2. The trim removed 4 bases at V and 3 bases at J, leaving 6 bases unmatched. Looked up from germline, CDR1 is MGHDK and CDR2 is SYGVNS. This CDR3 spans 16 amino acids. The CDR3 nucleotides read TGTGCCAGCAGTGTCGGGGTAGCGGGGGGGACAGATACGCAGTATTTT. Translated: CASSVGVAGGTDTQYF.

This sequence joins TRBV5-4 and TRBJ1-6; 9 nucleotides match TRBD1. This CDR3 comprises 16 residues. The V segment lost 4 bases and the J segment 8 bases; nucleotides outside the gene matches: 10. CDR1 SGHNT and CDR2 YYREEE come from the germline V gene (reference sequence). CDR3 residues: CASSDSGTGWYSPLHF. For the CDR3, the DNA is TGTGCCAGCAGCGACTCCGGGACAGGGTGGTATTCACCCCTCCACTTT.

The chain couples TRBV2 to TRBJ1-5; the D gene is possibly TRBD1 (6 bases). V was trimmed by 3 bases and J by 6 bases, leaving 12 bases between them. The CDR3 totals 14 residues. CDR1 is SNHLY and CDR2 is FYNNEI in the germline V gene. The CDR3 loop is CASSEGWGPQPQHF. The CDR3, as DNA: TGTGCCAGCAGTGAGGGCTGGGGGCCTCAGCCCCAGCATTTT.

The chain employs TRBV19 and TRBJ2-1; 7 bases line up with TRBD2. Per germline, CDR1 LNHDA and CDR2 SQIVND (reference sequence). This CDR3 is 16 amino acids long. Losses at the gene ends were 3 bases for V and 0 bases for J; bases not matched to a gene: 5. The CDR3 DNA reads TGTGCCAGTAGTATGGTGGGCGGGAGCTCCTACAATGAGCAGTTCTTC. The encoded protein is CASSMVGGSSYNEQFF. Full variable domain (remainder filled in from reference TRBV19 and TRBJ2-1): DGGITQSPKYLFRKEGQNVTLSCEQNLNHDAMYWYRQDPGQGLRLIYYSQIVNDFQKGDIAEGYSVSREKKESFPLTVTSAQKNPTAFYLCASSMVGGSSYNEQFFGPGTRLTVL.

The chain recombines TRBV19 with TRBJ1-2, with 7 positions matching TRBD1. Per germline, CDR1 LNHDA and CDR2 SQIVND (reference sequence). The CDR3 is 15 amino acids. V shed 4 bases and J 2 bases; nucleotides not matched to a gene: 7. CDR3 sequence (DNA): TGTGCCAGTAGTAGTGGGACAGTAGAGAACTATGGCTACACCTTC. It specifies CASSSGTVENYGYTF.

V usage is TRBV5-4 and J usage is TRBJ2-3; 8 positions match TRBD2. Trimming at V came to 3 bases and at J to 2 bases, leaving 8 bases not matched to a gene. The germline gives CDR1 SGHNT, CDR2 YYREEE (reference sequence). This CDR3 is 16 amino acids long. CDR3 DNA sequence: TGTGCCAGCAGCTCCGGGGCTAGCGGGTTCACAGATACGCAGTATTTT. Its protein product is CASSSGASGFTDTQYF.

The chain employs TRBV6-1 and TRBJ1-5, with 8 bases identical to TRBD1. V lost 4 bases and J lost 7; bases outside the gene matches: 9. Germline V CDR1 and CDR2: MNHNS, SASEGT. The CDR3 extends over 15 amino acids. CDR3 sequence: CASSVARTGRQPQHF. The CDR3 DNA reads TGTGCCAGCAGTGTCGCCCGGACAGGGAGACAGCCCCAGCATTTT.

This chain uses TRBV4-1 with TRBJ2-1; D ambiguous. The CDR3 is 14 amino acids. V lost 1 base, J lost 6 bases, and 10 bases lay in between. CDR1 MGHRA and CDR2 YSYEKL come from the germline V gene. The CDR3 sequence: CASSQAGWVNEQFF. For the CDR3, the DNA is TGCGCCAGCAGCCAAGCAGGTTGGGTCAATGAGCAGTTCTTC.

The chain employs TRBV7-9 and TRBJ1-2; 8 bases fit TRBD1. The ends lost 8 bases at V and 1 base at J; junction bases unmatched: 6. Looked up from germline, CDR1 is SEHNR and CDR2 is FQNEAQ (reference sequence). This CDR3 has 14 residues. The CDR3 here is CASAGDRLNYGYTF. Here the CDR3 DNA reads TGTGCCAGCGCTGGGGACAGGCTTAACTATGGCTACACCTTC.

This clone came up once. This chain connects TRBV5-5 to TRBJ2-1; D gene ambiguous. The CDR3 sequence is 12 residues long. Germline loops: CDR1 SGHKS, CDR2 YYEKEE (reference sequence). Trimming removed 0 bases at V and 9 bases at J, with 7 bases between. In nucleotides, the CDR3 is TGTGCCAGCAGCTTGGCCATCGGTGAGCAGTTCTTC. Translated: CASSLAIGEQFF. The variable domain in full, completed from reference TRBV5-5 and TRBJ2-1, reads DAGVTQSPTHLIKTRGQQVTLRCSPISGHKSVSWYQQVLGQGPQFIFQYYEKEERGRGNFPDRFSARQFPNYSSELNVNALLLGDSALYLCASSLAIGEQFFGPGTRLTVL.

The rearrangement joins TRBV6-5 to TRBJ2-7; TRBD1 matches at 9 bases. Germline CDR1 and CDR2: MNHEY and SVGAGI. J gave up 5 bases and V 8 bases, and 10 bases lay outside the gene matches. This CDR3 has 14 residues. CDR3 loop: CASFPGQGYDEQYF. In nucleotides, the CDR3 is TGTGCCAGCTTTCCTGGACAGGGGTACGACGAGCAGTACTTC.

This clone was counted a single time. The J gene is TRBJ1-4, the V gene TRBV28, with 7 bases fitting TRBD1. V lost 5 bases, J lost 6 bases, and 6 bases stayed unmatched. Germline V lookup: CDR1 MDHEN, CDR2 SYDVKM. This CDR3 is 14 amino acids long. The CDR3 nucleotides read TGTGCCAGCAGTAATGGACAGGTCTATGAAAAACTGTTTTTT. Its protein product is CASSNGQVYEKLFF.

This clone showed up just once. The J gene is TRBJ1-5, the V gene TRBV19, with no clear D. Trimming shortened V by 1 base and J by 5 bases, and 12 bases separated the two germline ends. There are 15 residues in the CDR3. In germline, CDR1 is LNHDA, CDR2 SQIVND (reference sequence). CDR3 protein: CASSIVAVGYQPQHF. CDR3 coding DNA: TGTGCCAGTAGTATAGTAGCGGTTGGTTATCAGCCCCAGCATTTT.

The rearrangement uses TRBV7-6 and TRBJ2-2, with 10 positions matching TRBD1. J gave up 5 bases and V 3 bases, and 6 bases lay outside the gene matches. Germline V gene sequence: CDR1 SGHVS, CDR2 FNYEAQ. The CDR3 length is 16 residues. The CDR3 here is CASSLGTGDLTGELFF. The CDR3 DNA reads TGTGCCAGCAGCTTGGGGACAGGGGACCTAACCGGGGAGCTGTTTTTT.

About this clone: At one end, the junction sequence differs from germline, possibly due to a read error. This chain joins TRBV28 and TRBJ1-2; 11 bases fit TRBD1. This CDR3 has 12 amino acids. The germline gives CDR1 MDHEN, CDR2 SYDVKM. This CDR3 reads CASSLYGTGGYF. DNA of the CDR3: TGTGCCAGCAGTTTATACGGGACAGGGGGTTACTTC.

The chain combines TRBV27 with TRBJ2-7, with D possibly matching TRBD2 (6 bases). CDR3 length: 14 amino acids. The V gene's germline CDR1 is MNHEY and CDR2 SMNVEV (reference sequence). V lost 4 bases, J lost 4 bases, and 14 bases lay in between. This CDR3 reads CASSSPERVYEQYF. CDR3 nucleotides: TGTGCCAGCAGTTCCCCCGAGCGGGTATACGAGCAGTACTTC.

J is TRBJ2-5 and V is TRBV11-3; 10 nucleotides line up with TRBD1. The germline CDR1 and CDR2 sequences are SGHNT and YENEEA. The CDR3 has 14 residues. The junction had 4 bases not matched to a gene; V was cut back by 4 bases and J by 5 bases. CDR3 amino acids: CASSSRQGAETQYF. CDR3 in DNA: TGTGCCAGCAGCTCCCGACAGGGGGCGGAGACCCAGTACTTC.

The chain employs TRBV28 and TRBJ2-1, with D maybe TRBD2 (5 bases). CDR3 length: 18 amino acids. Trimming stripped 3 bases from V and 8 bases from J, with 26 bases between. Germline V lookup: CDR1 MDHEN, CDR2 SYDVKM. The CDR3 DNA is TGTGCCAGCAGTTTTCCCCTCACTTTGGGCCATAGCGTCCATGAGCAGTTCTTC. Translation: CASSFPLTLGHSVHEQFF.

This clone was detected once. The chain carries TRBV5-1 and TRBJ1-1; D is perhaps TRBD1 (6 bases). With 1 base removed from V and 4 bases from J, the gap between germline ends came to 14 bases. This CDR3 is built from 15 residues. CDR1 is SGHRS and CDR2 is YFSETQ in the germline V gene. CDR3 nucleotide sequence: TGCGCCAGCAGCTTGTTAACAGGGTCGAGCACTGAAGCTTTCTTT. This codes for CASSLLTGSSTEAFF.

This chain uses TRBV7-6 with TRBJ1-1; unclear D gene. The germline V gene has CDR1 SGHVS and CDR2 FNYEAQ. The V end was cut by 6 bases, the J end by 1 base, with 9 bases between. CDR3 length: 13 residues. The CDR3 sequence: CASRPNRNTEAFF. The CDR3 coding sequence is TGTGCCAGCAGACCGAACAGGAACACTGAAGCTTTCTTT.

V gene TRBV19 combines with J gene TRBJ1-2, with TRBD1 matching over 8 bases. Germline V gene data show CDR1 as LNHDA and CDR2 as SQIVND (reference sequence). V lost 2 bases to trimming and J lost 7 bases; unmatched junction nucleotides: 15. The CDR3 is 17 amino acids. The CDR3 is CASSITDQTGALGGYTF. Here the CDR3 DNA reads TGTGCCAGTAGTATAACGGACCAGACAGGGGCCCTCGGTGGCTACACCTTC.

CDR3 sequence: CASSVSGQTWIGYNEQFF. The CDR3 nucleotides read TGTGCCAGCAGTGTGAGCGGACAGACCTGGATTGGCTACAATGAGCAGTTCTTC. The chain couples TRBV6-1 to TRBJ2-1; D is possibly TRBD1 (6 bases). This CDR3 region has 18 residues. V lost 4 bases and J 3 bases, leaving 22 bases between the germline ends. Germline assignment: CDR1 MNHNS and CDR2 SASEGT.

The chain carries TRBV21-1 and TRBJ2-3; TRBD2 is the table's D call and was not checked against the DNA. TRBV21-1 is recorded as a pseudogene. The CDR3 totals 19 residues. CDR3 residues: CASSIRGGLISESTDTQYF. The CDR3 bases are TGTGCCAGCAGCATCCGGGGAGGGTTAATCAGTGAGAGCACAGATACGCAGTATTTT.

This chain connects TRBV6-1 to TRBJ1-1; 9 nucleotides agree with TRBD1. This CDR3 has 14 residues. The V gene's germline CDR1 is MNHNS and CDR2 SASEGT. V gave up 2 bases and J gave up 5 bases; unmatched junction bases: 3. The DNA of the CDR3 is TGTGCCAGCAGTGAAACAGGGGGCTGGACTGAAGCTTTCTTT. Amino acids: CASSETGGWTEAFF.